This entry lists 18 T cell receptor beta chains sequenced from one sample in a study of blood T cell repertoires in COVID-19. Clones were read by immunoSEQ multiplex PCR, and TCRdb kept only the in-frame ones, dropping some. The data show around 170,000 clones, with 65% to 90% seen just once and more than 1.5% held by the top ten. The sequencing sample was made of peripheral blood. These receptors were collected from a human donor in a cohort sampled during active COVID-19.

There are many counts of this clone. The chain recombines TRBV29-1 with TRBJ1-1; 8 nucleotides agree with TRBD1. Trimming cost V 7 bases and J 2 bases; bases outside gene matches: 6. CDR1 is SQVTM, CDR2 ANQGSEA, per germline. The length of the CDR3 is 13 residues. CDR3 DNA sequence: TGCAGCGGCAAGGGACAGGTAAACACTGAAGCTTTCTTT. This codes for CSGKGQVNTEAFF. Complete variable domain (other parts from reference TRBV29-1 and TRBJ1-1): SAVISQKPSRDICQRGTSLTIQCQVDSQVTMMFWYRQQPGQSLTLIATANQGSEATYESGFVIDKFPISRPNLTFSTLTVSNMSPEDSSIYLCSGKGQVNTEAFFGQGTRLTVV.

This chain links TRBV7-4 with TRBJ1-3; possible D gene TRBD1, 6 bases. Germline lookup yields CDR1 SGHVT and CDR2 SQSDAQ. The CDR3 runs 16 residues. V lost 5 bases to trimming and J lost 0 bases, with 14 bases between them. For the CDR3, the DNA is TGTGCCAGCAGCGCCCGGGACATATACTCTGGAAACACCATATATTTT. Amino acid sequence: CASSARDIYSGNTIYF.

The V and J genes are TRBV13 and TRBJ1-2, with no clear D. This CDR3 has 11 residues. Germline V gives CDR1 PRHDT, CDR2 FYEKMQ (reference sequence). Trimming pared 5 bases from V and 5 bases from J, leaving 6 bases between. The CDR3, as DNA: TGTGCCAGCAGCGAGGAGTATGGCTACACCTTC. Translating it yields CASSEEYGYTF.

V gene TRBV7-6 combines with J gene TRBJ1-1, with a possible D match to TRBD1 (6 bases). Germline CDR1 SGHVS, CDR2 FNYEAQ. The CDR3 length is 14 residues. V lost 2 bases and J lost 3, with 10 bases in between. The CDR3 coding sequence is TGTGCCAGCAGCTTAAAGACAGGCCACACTGAAGCTTTCTTT. This codes for CASSLKTGHTEAFF.

This chain uses TRBV23-1 with TRBJ2-1; D remains unclear. Being an ORF, TRBV23-1 has a function that is uncertain. This CDR3 contains 16 residues. Trimming cost V 0 bases and J 1 base, with 10 bases left between them. The CDR3 bases are TGCGCCAGCAGTCAATCGTTTTCCGGGTCCTACAATGAGCAGTTCTTC. Protein product: CASSQSFSGSYNEQFF.

The gene calls are TRBV25-1 and TRBJ1-1; the D is unclear. From germline, CDR1 is MGHDK and CDR2 SYGVNS. The V and J ends lost 6 bases and 5 bases respectively, with 10 bases between them. This CDR3 has 12 residues. The CDR3: CASRDPGTEAFF. CDR3 in DNA: TGTGCCAGCAGGGACCCGGGGACTGAAGCTTTCTTT.

The chain recombines TRBV29-1 with TRBJ2-1; no clear D gene. The germline gives CDR1 SQVTM, CDR2 ANQGSEA. The CDR3 is 11 residues long. The CDR3 bases are TGCGCAGAATCCACCTACAATGAGCAGTTCTTC. This gives the protein CAESTYNEQFF.

V usage is TRBV4-3 and J usage is TRBJ1-3, with 10 bases that match TRBD1. There are 16 residues in the CDR3. In germline, CDR1 is LGHNA, CDR2 YSLEER. The trim removed 3 bases at V and 4 bases at J, leaving 6 bases unmatched. Here the CDR3 DNA reads TGCGCCAGCAGCCACGCCCGGGACAGGGGAGGAAACACCATATATTTT. Translation: CASSHARDRGGNTIYF.

V usage is TRBV28 and J usage is TRBJ2-5; 11 bases are a match to TRBD1. Per the germline V gene, CDR1 is MDHEN and CDR2 is SYDVKM. This CDR3 is 14 amino acids long. V lost 4 bases and J lost 5; bases outside the gene matches: 3. This CDR3 is CASSSRDRGETQYF. The CDR3 nucleotides read TGTGCCAGCAGTTCACGGGACAGGGGGGAGACCCAGTACTTC.

The chain combines TRBV19 with TRBJ1-5; D is ambiguous. CDR1 LNHDA and CDR2 SQIVND come from the germline V gene (reference sequence). V lost 6 bases and J lost 9, with 9 bases in between. The CDR3 has 11 amino acids. CDR3 sequence reads: CASSQHGPQHF. CDR3 DNA: TGTGCCAGTAGCCAACATGGGCCCCAGCATTTT.

The J gene is TRBJ2-7, the V gene TRBV7-8; 7 bases fit TRBD1. J was trimmed by 3 bases and V by 5 bases; bases with no gene match: 4. The CDR3 sequence is 13 residues long. The V gene's germline CDR1 is SGHVS and CDR2 FQNEAQ. CDR3 nucleotides: TGTGCCAGCAGCCGACAGGGTATCTACGAGCAGTACTTC. It codes for CASSRQGIYEQYF.

This sequence joins TRBV27 and TRBJ2-7; weak D call: TRBD1 (6 bases). The CDR3 contains 12 residues. The germline CDR1 and CDR2 sequences are MNHEY and SMNVEV (reference sequence). DNA of the CDR3: TGTGTTAGAGGGGGTACCTCCTACGAGCAGTACTTC. Translating it yields CVRGGTSYEQYF.

The V gene is TRBV24-1, the J gene TRBJ2-5; D perhaps matches TRBD1 (6 bases). V lost 0 bases, J lost 2 bases, and 9 bases lay in between. CDR1 is KGHDR, CDR2 SFDVKD, per germline. This CDR3 is built from 15 residues. The CDR3 sequence is CATSDLQQGQETQYF. The CDR3 DNA sequence: TGTGCCACCAGTGATTTGCAACAGGGACAAGAGACCCAGTACTTC.

This chain joins TRBV9 and TRBJ1-6; possible D gene TRBD1, 5 bases. Germline V CDR1 and CDR2: SGDLS, YYNGEE. With 3 bases removed from V and 10 bases from J, the gap between germline ends came to 17 bases. This CDR3 region has 15 residues. In DNA form, the CDR3 reads TGTGCCAGCAGCGCCGGAGGAGGGGTTCAATCACCCCTCCACTTT. It translates to CASSAGGGVQSPLHF.

In DNA, the CDR3 is TGTGCCAGCTCACCGGGACAGATTTATTCTGGAAACACCATATATTTT. It is translated as CASSPGQIYSGNTIYF. The chain uses TRBV18 and TRBJ1-3; the match to TRBD1 covers 7 bases. Germline assignment: CDR1 KGHSH and CDR2 LQKENI. The CDR3 runs to 16 residues. The J segment lost 1 base and the V segment lost 3 bases, leaving 6 bases of the junction unmatched.

The chain links TRBV12-2 to TRBJ2-7; the table assigns TRBD2, which was not confirmed against the DNA. TRBV12-2 is listed as a pseudogene. The CDR3 has 15 amino acids. CDR3 region: CASRRHRDYPYEQYF. In DNA, the CDR3 is TGTGCAAGTCGCCGGCACCGGGACTACCCCTACGAGCAGTACTTC.

The chain is built from TRBV7-2 and TRBJ2-7; TRBD1 matches 10 bases. Trimming took 5 bases from V and 2 from J; bases not matched to a gene: 6. The CDR3 is 15 residues long. Germline CDR1 reads SGHTA; CDR2 reads FQGNSA. The CDR3 loop reads CASSPGTGVTYEQYF. The CDR3 bases are TGTGCCAGCAGCCCAGGGACAGGGGTAACCTACGAGCAGTACTTC.

The CDR3 DNA reads as TGTGCCAGCAGCTTGATATCAGGGTCCCAGCATTTT. It yields the protein CASSLISGSQHF. This chain joins TRBV7-9 and TRBJ1-5, with TRBD1 as a possible D gene (5 bases). The CDR3 has 12 residues. CDR1 and CDR2 from the germline V gene are SEHNR and FQNEAQ (reference sequence). The germline V and J ends were trimmed by 3 bases and 11 bases, with 11 bases remaining between them.